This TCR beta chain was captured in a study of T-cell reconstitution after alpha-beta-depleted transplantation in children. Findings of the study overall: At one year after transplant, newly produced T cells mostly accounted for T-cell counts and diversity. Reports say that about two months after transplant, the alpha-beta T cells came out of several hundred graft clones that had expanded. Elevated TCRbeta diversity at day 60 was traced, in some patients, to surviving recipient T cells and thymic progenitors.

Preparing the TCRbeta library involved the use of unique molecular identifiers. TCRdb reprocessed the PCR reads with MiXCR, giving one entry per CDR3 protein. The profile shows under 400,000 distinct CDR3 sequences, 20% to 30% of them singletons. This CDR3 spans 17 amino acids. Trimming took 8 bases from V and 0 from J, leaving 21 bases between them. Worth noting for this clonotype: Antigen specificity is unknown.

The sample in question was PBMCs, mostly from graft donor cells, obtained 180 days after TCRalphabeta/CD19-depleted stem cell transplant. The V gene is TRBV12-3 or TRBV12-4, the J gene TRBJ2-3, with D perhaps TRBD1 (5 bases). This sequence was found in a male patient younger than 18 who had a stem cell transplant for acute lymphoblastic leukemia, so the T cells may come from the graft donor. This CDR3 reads CASGPTVGRPSTDTQYF. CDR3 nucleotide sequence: TGTGCCAGCGGACCCACCGTGGGGCGGCCTAGCACAGATACGCAGTATTTT.